This T cell receptor beta chain was found in a study of vaccination effects on CD4 cells after COVID-19 (dated by TCRdb to 2021 to 2024). Background on the whole study: Samples were taken from three convalescent patients early (day +14) and late (day +241, +227, +161 respectively) after vaccination. Across the study, the median time from the second dose to post-vaccine sampling was 72 days (range 14 to 241). In both COVID-19 convalescent patients and infection-naive vaccine recipients, the study compared SARS-CoV-2 spike-specific CD4+ TCR repertoires from before mRNA vaccination with those from after it. A total of around eleven COVID-19 convalescent patients and a handful of SARS-CoV-2-naive healthy vaccine recipients were included in the full study. Cultures from other donors in the study were sequenced using the Oncomine TCR Beta short-read assay on an Illumina iSeq 100.

In the ViraFEST assay, PBMC were stimulated with viral peptide pools, and antigen-specific CD4+ T cell clonotypes were then identified by expansion using TCR sequencing. After more than 9 days of culture, CD4+ T cells were isolated with the EasySep CD4+ T cell isolation kit. Convalescent patients had PCR-confirmed SARS-CoV-2 infection between March and December 2020, before Alpha, Beta and Delta variants emerged in the United States. Participants received two doses of either the BNT162b2 or the mRNA-1273 mRNA SARS-CoV-2 vaccine. Some 2 million PBMC per well were cultured in IMDM with about 4.5% human AB serum, around 9.1 IU/ml IL-2 and gentamicin, plus 10 ug/ml peptides. On days 3 and 7, half of the culture medium was replaced with fresh IL-2-containing medium. Unless otherwise noted, each peptide stimulation condition was cultured in triplicate wells. Using Ficoll-Paque Plus gradient centrifugation, PBMC were separated from whole blood and then either used fresh or cryopreserved at -140C. The overlapping peptide pools covered the spike proteins of SARS-CoV-2 and of the common cold coronaviruses HCoV-NL63, HCoV-OC43 and HCoV-229E. Genomic DNA was extracted from cultured CD4+ T cells with the QIAamp micro DNA kit.

The receptor library was made with the immunoSEQ multiplex PCR assay. TCR beta CDR3 sequencing was performed on DNA from the cultured, isolated CD4+ T cells. Per the original workflow: Non-productive TCR sequences were removed and reads were trimmed to the CDR3 region, keeping CDR3s of at least 7 amino acids. The MANAFEST web app was used to identify antigen-specific clonotypes by comparing expansion in peptide wells with expansion in reference cultures. To count as positive, a clone had to show expansion at FDR<0.05 compared with the reference and with all other wells, an odds ratio above 5, and a frequency above 0.1% in two replicate wells. A clonotype was called cross-reactive if it was significantly expanded both in SARS-CoV-2 spike wells and in at least one common cold coronavirus spike condition. CDR3 similarity was assessed by Levenshtein distance with the stringdist R package, and unrooted trees were built with ape in R 3.6.1. TCRdb mirrors the immuneACCESS table, restricted to in-frame sequences. Some clones are absent from its copies; in checked studies, under half trace to an unresolved V gene, and the reason for the others is unknown. V and J calls and clone size are copied from that table; D and trimming were computed from the DNA. Present in this sample are about 14,000 clones, roughly 78% of which were seen just once. The ten biggest clones cover 29% of the sample.

Concerning this clone: Which antigen it targets is not known. Within one base of it there is no much larger clone, and no base qualities were kept.

CDR1 and CDR2, per the germline V gene, are SGHNT and YENEEA. V drops 0 bases and J drops 3 bases, leaving 9 bases in between. The CDR3 contains 16 residues, cysteine and phenylalanine counted. Only the CDR3 portion is preserved as DNA: 48 bases, with reading frame beginning at the first base. Results and caveats for the whole study, not just this receptor: Among convalescent patients, the spike-reactive repertoire after vaccination was made up mainly of new vaccine-induced clones that were largely distinct from the clones induced by infection. Marked clonal contraction was observed in both infection-induced and vaccine-induced clones at late post-vaccination timepoints, consistent with waning T cell responses. The study was limited by a small number of convalescent patients and lacked early post-infection timepoints.

This sequence originates from a human donor who had a prior SARS-CoV-2 infection. Sequenced here: CD4+ T cells from PBMCs cultured with HCoV-NL63 spike peptides, sampled after COVID-19 vaccination. This sample's cell subset or site label indicates: HCoV-NL63 spike overlapping peptide pool stimulation. The sequence links TRBV11-3 to TRBJ2-6, with no reliable assignment of the D segment. The CDR3 protein sequence reads: CASSLDGIYGANVLTF. The base sequence is TGTGCCAGCAGCTTAGATGGAATTTATGGGGCCAACGTCCTGACTTTC. Supplemented by the reference TRBV11-3 and TRBJ2-6 proteins around the CDR3, the complete variable domain is EAGVVQSPRYKIIEKKQPVAFWCNPISGHNTLYWYLQNLGQGPELLIRYENEEAVDDSQLPKDRFSAERLKGVDSTLKIQPAELGDSAVYLCASSLDGIYGANVLTFGAGSRLTVL.